This note documents a single TCR beta chain sequence. The target antigen is unknown. A junction end diverges from the germline sequence, so it may reflect a read error. No cell sorting was done before RNA was extracted from the tissue. Newly diagnosed lung cancer patients had thoracic surgery in China, August–November 2014, without prior chemotherapy. The data were taken from a study of tumor and adjacent non-tumor tissue in lung cancer. Findings and caveats of the study: Significantly higher TCR diversity was found in tumor than normal lung.

The CDR3 has 15 amino acids. Germline V gives CDR1 SGHNT, CDR2 YYREEE (reference sequence). The library came from three nested PCR rounds adapted from ARM-PCR protocols. TCRdb used MiXCR to reprocess the multiplex PCR reads, holding one entry per CDR3 protein. The table lists 200,000 or so distinct CDR3 sequences, less than 80% of them singletons. V gene TRBV5-4 combines with J gene TRBJ2-2; the match to TRBD2 covers 7 bases. The TCR comes from a man aged 55 to 69 with non-small cell lung cancer. The sample was lung tumor tissue. Here the CDR3 DNA reads TGTGACAGCAGCGTTCAGCGGGGGAACACCGGGGAGCTGTTTTTT. As protein: CDSSVQRGNTGELFF.